These 29 T cell receptor beta chains were sequenced from one sample in a study of CD8 T cells in ankylosing spondylitis. TCRdb processed the 5' RACE reads anew with MiXCR; each CDR3 protein has one entry. The sample comprises about 310,000 distinct CDR3 sequences, about a fifth of which are singletons, and about 4% rests with the top ten. Material for sequencing was blood, either unsorted or a sorted T cell fraction (not recorded which). All receptors derive from a female donor with ankylosing spondylitis or in good health (not recorded which).

The chain carries TRBV7-9 and TRBJ2-1; D unresolved. Germline-derived CDR1 and CDR2 are SEHNR and FQNEAQ (reference sequence). Trimming left V 1 base short and J 3 bases short, with 10 bases between. The CDR3 consists of 15 residues. The CDR3, as DNA: TGTGCCAGCAGCTTAGGGTCCGGCGGCTACAATGAGCAGTTCTTC. This encodes CASSLGSGGYNEQFF.

The CDR3 DNA is TGCAGTGCCACCGGACTAGCTGGCTACGAGCAGTACTTC. It codes for CSATGLAGYEQYF. The chain employs TRBV20-1 and TRBJ2-7, with 8 positions matching TRBD2. Losses at the gene ends were 6 bases for V and 3 bases for J; bases not matched to a gene: 7. The V gene's germline CDR1 is DFQATT and CDR2 SNEGSKA (reference sequence). The CDR3 sequence is 13 residues long.

In this sample, this clonotype turned up many times. The rearrangement uses TRBV28 and TRBJ1-1, with 12 bases matching TRBD1. From germline, CDR1 is MDHEN and CDR2 SYDVKM. V shed 2 bases and J 5 bases; nucleotides not matched to a gene: 9. The CDR3 length is 17 residues. The CDR3 DNA reads as TGTGCCAGCAGTTTACCGGGACAGGGGGCGGTGGGGACTGAAGCTTTCTTT. Residues: CASSLPGQGAVGTEAFF. Complete variable domain (other parts from reference TRBV28 and TRBJ1-1): DVKVTQSSRYLVKRTGEKVFLECVQDMDHENMFWYRQDPGLGLRLIYFSYDVKMKEKGDIPEGYSVSREKKERFSLILESASTNQTSMYLCASSLPGQGAVGTEAFFGQGTRLTVV.

This clonotype appeared a few times. The genes are TRBV12-3 or TRBV12-4 and TRBJ2-5, with 9 bases that match TRBD1. J was trimmed by 5 bases and V by 3 bases; bases with no gene match: 7. The CDR3 is made up of 15 amino acids. The CDR3 protein is CASSFGTGSVETQYF. The CDR3 bases are TGTGCCAGCAGTTTTGGGACAGGGAGCGTGGAGACCCAGTACTTC.

This chain connects TRBV29-1 to TRBJ1-3; TRBD1 matches 11 bases. Looked up from germline, CDR1 is SQVTM and CDR2 is ANQGSEA. After removal of 4 bases from V and 9 bases from J, the junction contained 11 bases not matched to a gene. The CDR3 totals 15 residues. The CDR3 DNA is TGCAGCGTTGGAGTGGCGGGACAGGGGGACATCACCATATATTTT. This sequence encodes CSVGVAGQGDITIYF.

The V gene is TRBV5-5, the J gene TRBJ2-7; D unresolved. V was clipped by 0 bases and J by 5 bases, with 12 bases between them. CDR1 is SGHKS and CDR2 is YYEKEE in the germline V gene (reference sequence). This CDR3 spans 14 amino acids. CDR3 loop: CASSLGPFTDEQYF. The CDR3 nucleotides read TGTGCCAGCAGCTTGGGGCCCTTCACGGACGAGCAGTACTTC.

The rearrangement uses TRBV15 and TRBJ2-1; D is perhaps TRBD1 (6 bases). The CDR3 spans 14 residues. Trimming cost V 1 base and J 2 bases, with 6 bases left between them. Germline V gene lookup returns CDR1 LNHNV and CDR2 YYDKDF (reference sequence). The CDR3 is CATSRGTAYNEQFF. The CDR3 DNA follows: TGTGCCACCAGCAGAGGGACAGCCTACAATGAGCAGTTCTTC.

This clonotype turned up a few times. This chain links TRBV10-3 with TRBJ1-6; tentatively, D is TRBD1 (5 bases). The germline V gene has CDR1 ENHRY and CDR2 SYGVKD. With 0 bases removed from V and 0 bases from J, the gap between germline ends came to 6 bases. This CDR3 is 16 amino acids long. The CDR3 sequence is CAISESGTSYNSPLHF. The DNA for the CDR3 is TGTGCCATCAGTGAGTCGGGGACCTCCTATAATTCACCCCTCCACTTT.

This sequence joins TRBV20-1 and TRBJ1-1; no clear D gene. Germline V gives CDR1 DFQATT, CDR2 SNEGSKA (reference sequence). The CDR3 extends over 15 amino acids. The ends were cut back, 8 bases at V and 4 bases at J, with 23 bases in the middle. This CDR3 reads CSSLPPNMGSTEAFF. The CDR3 DNA sequence: TGCAGTTCGCTACCACCAAATATGGGGAGCACTGAAGCTTTCTTT.

This clonotype was observed a handful of times. The V gene is TRBV20-1, the J gene TRBJ2-7, with no clear D. The germline CDR1 and CDR2 sequences are DFQATT and SNEGSKA (reference sequence). The CDR3 runs to 15 residues. V lost 0 bases and J lost 5, with 17 bases in between. CDR3 loop: CSARDTRSYRDEQYF. The CDR3 nucleotides read TGCAGTGCTAGAGATACCAGGTCTTACCGGGACGAGCAGTACTTC.

The rearrangement links TRBV6-1 to TRBJ2-7, with a possible D match to TRBD2 (5 bases). CDR3 length: 14 residues. CDR1 is MNHNS and CDR2 is SASEGT in the germline V gene. Trimming removed 6 bases at V and 1 base at J, with 13 bases between. In DNA form, the CDR3 reads TGTGCCAGCAGGGCCCGGCTAGCTTCCTACGAGCAGTACTTC. Its translation is CASRARLASYEQYF.

CDR3 loop: CSASLMGSYNEQFF. CDR3 nucleotides: TGCAGTGCTAGCCTGATGGGCTCCTACAATGAGCAGTTCTTC. The chain recombines TRBV20-1 with TRBJ2-1; D not resolved. Trimming cost V 3 bases and J 0 bases, with 9 bases left between them. Germline assignment: CDR1 DFQATT and CDR2 SNEGSKA (reference sequence). The CDR3 is made up of 14 amino acids.

The chain links TRBV20-1 to TRBJ2-1; 15 nucleotides align to TRBD2. After removal of 3 bases from V and 0 bases from J, the junction contained 6 bases not matched to a gene. The V gene's germline CDR1 is DFQATT and CDR2 SNEGSKA (reference sequence). The CDR3 spans 18 residues. The CDR3 bases are TGCAGTGCTAGCTACGGGACTAGCGGGAGGAGCTCCTACAATGAGCAGTTCTTC. Encoded protein: CSASYGTSGRSSYNEQFF.

The chain carries TRBV18 and TRBJ2-1; D gene ambiguous. V lost 6 bases and J lost 3, with 9 bases in between. Germline values: CDR1 KGHSH, CDR2 LQKENI. This CDR3 has 13 amino acids. CDR3 nucleotides: TGTGCCAGCTCCCCTAGGGACTACAATGAGCAGTTCTTC. Translation: CASSPRDYNEQFF.

This clonotype was detected only a few times. This chain links TRBV20-1 with TRBJ2-2; 10 nucleotides match TRBD2. The CDR3 covers 17 residues. Germline trimming cut 1 base from V and 4 bases from J; bases unmatched to any gene: 9. Looked up from germline, CDR1 is DFQATT and CDR2 is SNEGSKA (reference sequence). The CDR3 bases are TGCAGTGCTAGAGCCCCGAGGCTAGCGGGAGTCACCGGGGAGCTGTTTTTT. It translates to CSARAPRLAGVTGELFF.

In its sample, this clonotype was seen many times. The chain is built from TRBV10-3 and TRBJ2-1, with a tentative D call TRBD2 (6 bases). This CDR3 comprises 16 residues. Trimming left V 0 bases short and J 0 bases short, with 9 bases between. Germline-derived CDR1 and CDR2 are ENHRY and SYGVKD. CDR3 nucleotides: TGTGCCATCAGTGAGTCTAGCGGCAGCTCCTACAATGAGCAGTTCTTC. Its protein product is CAISESSGSSYNEQFF.

This clonotype came up a few times. This rearrangement joins TRBV12-3 or TRBV12-4 to TRBJ1-5; D perhaps matches TRBD1 (5 bases). Between the trimmed V and J ends, which lost 6 bases and 0 bases, there was a span of 12 bases. The CDR3 totals 15 residues. The DNA for the CDR3 is TGTGCCAGCAGCTCAGGGCTCCTTAGCAATCAGCCCCAGCATTTT. It encodes CASSSGLLSNQPQHF.

V is TRBV4-3 and J is TRBJ2-4; no reliable D call. This CDR3 has 15 amino acids. V lost 2 bases and J lost 5, with 13 bases in between. CDR1 LGHNA and CDR2 YSLEER come from the germline V gene. As DNA, the CDR3 is TGCGCCAGCAGCCAACAGCCCCGACCCGAAAACATTCAGTACTTC. It codes for CASSQQPRPENIQYF.

This chain uses TRBV7-9 with TRBJ2-5; D remains unclear. The CDR3 totals 14 residues. Trimming removed 5 bases from V and 5 bases from J, with 15 bases in between. Per the germline V gene, CDR1 is SEHNR and CDR2 is FQNEAQ (reference sequence). The CDR3 sequence: CASSKAVASETQYF. The CDR3 DNA reads TGTGCCAGCAGCAAGGCGGTTGCATCTGAGACCCAGTACTTC.

In DNA form, the CDR3 reads TGCGCCAGCAGCCAAAACCCGGGGGGAGGAGTGGTAACAGATACGCAGTATTTT. Its protein product is CASSQNPGGGVVTDTQYF. This rearrangement joins TRBV4-3 to TRBJ2-3, with TRBD2 matching 7 bases. Germline V gene data show CDR1 as LGHNA and CDR2 as YSLEER. Trimming cost V 2 bases and J 3 bases; bases outside gene matches: 14. The CDR3 spans 18 residues.

The V gene is TRBV13, the J gene TRBJ2-3, with 9 bases aligning to TRBD1. J gave up 3 bases and V 3 bases, and 7 bases lay outside the gene matches. CDR1 PRHDT and CDR2 FYEKMQ come from the germline V gene (reference sequence). The CDR3 covers 16 residues. DNA for the CDR3: TGTGCCAGCAGCTTTAGCCGGGACAGGGCAACAGATACGCAGTATTTT. This encodes CASSFSRDRATDTQYF.

This rearrangement joins TRBV20-1 to TRBJ2-7; 9 bases align to TRBD2. Per germline, CDR1 DFQATT and CDR2 SNEGSKA (reference sequence). J gave up 5 bases and V 5 bases, and 10 bases lay outside the gene matches. This CDR3 is built from 14 residues. The CDR3 is CSAPLAGRLHEQYF. CDR3 coding DNA: TGCAGTGCTCCCCTAGCGGGAAGGCTCCACGAGCAGTACTTC.

The chain is built from TRBV5-4 and TRBJ2-3; D is unresolved. V was shortened by 3 bases and J by 2 bases, with 7 bases between the two germline ends. The CDR3 is 13 amino acids. The germline V gene encodes CDR1 SGHNT and CDR2 YYREEE (reference sequence). The DNA of the CDR3 is TGTGCCAGCAGCTACACCCTCACAGATACGCAGTATTTT. Its protein product is CASSYTLTDTQYF. Looking up the rest from reference TRBV5-4 and TRBJ2-3 gives the full variable domain: ETGVTQSPTHLIKTRGQQVTLRCSSQSGHNTVSWYQQALGQGPQFIFQYYREEENGRGNFPPRFSGLQFPNYSSELNVNALELDDSALYLCASSYTLTDTQYFGPGTRLTVL.

The chain couples TRBV10-3 to TRBJ1-1; no clear D gene. Germline V gene data show CDR1 as ENHRY and CDR2 as SYGVKD. The V end lost 2 bases, the J end lost 1 base, and 8 bases lay between the germline ends. This CDR3 spans 14 amino acids. CDR3 nucleotides: TGTGCCATCAGTGAGGCCCGGGGGAACACTGAAGCTTTCTTT. This sequence encodes CAISEARGNTEAFF.

This clonotype was seen more than once but under ten times. The V gene is TRBV5-1, the J gene TRBJ2-1, with 8 bases identical to TRBD2. The V gene's germline CDR1 is SGHRS and CDR2 YFSETQ. CDR3 length equals 18 residues. After removal of 1 base from V and 7 bases from J, the junction contained 16 bases not matched to a gene. For the CDR3, the DNA is TGCGCCAGCAGCTTGAAGGTCGACCAGACGGGAGGGCCTAATGAGCAGTTCTTC. Protein product: CASSLKVDQTGGPNEQFF.

The chain combines TRBV9 with TRBJ2-2; 7 bases fit TRBD2. J was trimmed by 7 bases and V by 3 bases; bases with no gene match: 3. This CDR3 region has 13 residues. The germline V gene encodes CDR1 SGDLS and CDR2 YYNGEE. The CDR3 DNA sequence: TGTGCCAGCAGCGAGACTAGCCACGGGGAGCTGTTTTTT. This sequence encodes CASSETSHGELFF.

A few counts support this clonotype. V gene TRBV11-2 combines with J gene TRBJ2-1; 8 bases map to TRBD2. V lost 1 base, J lost 4 bases, and 6 bases stayed unmatched. The CDR3 consists of 16 residues. Per the germline V gene, CDR1 is SGHAT and CDR2 is FQNNGV. The CDR3 sequence: CASSLGPGLGYNEQFF. In nucleotides, the CDR3 is TGTGCCAGCAGCTTAGGCCCGGGACTAGGATACAATGAGCAGTTCTTC. Based on the CDR3 plus reference TRBV11-2 and TRBJ2-1, the full variable domain is EAGVAQSPRYKIIEKRQSVAFWCNPISGHATLYWYQQILGQGPKLLIQFQNNGVVDDSQLPKDRFSAERLKGVDSTLKIQPAKLEDSAVYLCASSLGPGLGYNEQFFGPGTRLTVL.

This clonotype was observed at least ten times. The V gene is TRBV12-3 or TRBV12-4, the J gene TRBJ2-1; D remains ambiguous. V lost 0 bases to trimming and J lost 1 base, with 4 bases between them. The CDR3 runs 14 residues. The CDR3 DNA sequence: TGTGCCAGCAGTTTAGCGGGGTCCTACAATGAGCAGTTCTTC. Protein sequence: CASSLAGSYNEQFF.

V usage is TRBV7-3 and J usage is TRBJ2-7; D is perhaps TRBD2 (5 bases). V lost 3 bases and J lost 6, with 12 bases in between. CDR3 length equals 13 residues. Germline V gene sequence: CDR1 SGHTA, CDR2 FQGTGA. CDR3 in amino acids: CASSLLGAAEQYF. The CDR3, as DNA: TGTGCCAGCAGCTTGTTAGGAGCGGCCGAGCAGTACTTC. Filled out from reference TRBV7-3 and TRBJ2-7, the complete variable domain reads GAGVSQTPSNKVTEKGKYVELRCDPISGHTALYWYRQSLGQGPEFLIYFQGTGAADDSGLPNDRFFAVRPEGSVSTLKIQRTERGDSAVYLCASSLLGAAEQYFGPGTRLTVT.